These 32 T cell receptor beta chains originate from one sample sequenced in a study of control samples from healthy donors and cancer patients. Using immunoSEQ multiplex PCR, the repertoire was profiled, and TCRdb retains in-frame clones only, with some absent. In the table there are 55,000 to 65,000 clones, around 87% of which are singletons. Sequencing input: PBMCs. The source is an older woman with lung cancer.

The gene calls are TRBV12-5 and TRBJ2-2, with 10 positions matching TRBD1. Trimming took 1 base from V and 3 from J; bases not matched to a gene: 14. The CDR3 runs 20 residues. The germline gives CDR1 LGHNT, CDR2 FRNRAP. The CDR3 is CASGLDSDRGRFRDTGELFF. DNA of the CDR3: TGTGCTAGTGGTTTGGATTCGGACAGGGGGAGATTCAGGGACACCGGGGAGCTGTTTTTT.

This chain links TRBV12-3 or TRBV12-4 with TRBJ1-1; no clear D. Trimming cost V 2 bases and J 5 bases, with 9 bases left between them. The CDR3 spans 13 residues. The CDR3 sequence: CASSLTGQTEAFF. The CDR3 bases are TGTGCCAGCAGTTTAACCGGGCAAACTGAAGCTTTCTTT.

The rearrangement joins TRBV9 to TRBJ1-4; a weak D match, TRBD1 (6 bases). CDR1 is SGDLS, CDR2 YYNGEE, per germline. The CDR3 is 13 amino acids. V lost 3 bases to trimming and J lost 8 bases, with 11 bases between them. CDR3 sequence (DNA): TGTGCCAGCAGCGCACAGGGTGAGGAAAAACTGTTTTTT. Amino acid sequence: CASSAQGEEKLFF.

J is TRBJ2-4 and V is TRBV28, with 9 bases identical to TRBD1. CDR3 length equals 18 residues. In germline, CDR1 is MDHEN, CDR2 SYDVKM. V was clipped by 1 base and J by 5 bases; unmatched bases: 12. DNA of the CDR3: TGTGCCAGCAGTTTATTCTCTTCGGGGACAGGGTATGAAAACATTCAGTACTTC. Amino acid sequence: CASSLFSSGTGYENIQYF.

The V gene is TRBV15, the J gene TRBJ2-7, with D perhaps matching TRBD1 or TRBD2 (5 bases each). CDR3 length equals 13 residues. Per the germline V gene, CDR1 is LNHNV and CDR2 is YYDKDF (reference sequence). Trimming stripped 0 bases from V and 9 bases from J, with 12 bases between. The CDR3 DNA follows: TGTGCCACCAGCAGAGATCCCGGGACCGGGCAGTACTTC. This codes for CATSRDPGTGQYF.

This clone was found once. The V gene is TRBV3-1 (or the pseudogene TRBV3-2), the J gene TRBJ2-2; no clear D gene. The CDR3 covers 13 residues. V was cut by 2 bases and J by 0 bases, with 1 base left in between. The germline CDR1 and CDR2 sequences are LGHDT and YNNKEL (reference sequence). CDR3 in DNA: TGTGCCAGCAGCCAAACGAACACCGGGGAGCTGTTTTTT. Translated, it gives CASSQTNTGELFF.

CDR3 sequence: CASSQDSEGVPNIQYF. CDR3 bases: TGCGCCAGCAGCCAAGATTCGGAGGGAGTGCCGAACATTCAGTACTTC. This rearrangement joins TRBV4-1 to TRBJ2-4, with D possibly matching TRBD2 (6 bases). The V gene's germline CDR1 is MGHRA and CDR2 YSYEKL. With 0 bases removed from V and 7 bases from J, the gap between germline ends came to 16 bases. This CDR3 comprises 16 residues.

The chain employs TRBV6-5 and TRBJ1-2; 9 nucleotides agree with TRBD1. V shed 8 bases and J 8 bases; nucleotides not matched to a gene: 12. Germline V gene lookup returns CDR1 MNHEY and CDR2 SVGAGI. The CDR3 runs 14 residues. This CDR3 reads CASRLSGQGRGYTF. In nucleotides, the CDR3 is TGTGCCAGCCGCTTAAGCGGACAGGGGCGCGGCTACACCTTC.

The V gene is TRBV4-2, the J gene TRBJ2-1; 9 bases fit TRBD1. CDR1 LGHNA and CDR2 YNFKEQ come from the germline V gene. With V trimmed by 5 bases and J by 6 bases, 8 bases remained unmatched. The CDR3 spans 15 residues. This chain's CDR3 is CASSGAGQGFNEQFF. CDR3 DNA sequence: TGTGCCAGCAGCGGAGCGGGACAGGGTTTCAATGAGCAGTTCTTC.

This chain links TRBV30 with TRBJ1-3; D ambiguous. Trimming took 4 bases from V and 0 from J, leaving 16 bases between them. This CDR3 contains 16 residues. CDR1 and CDR2 from the germline V gene are GTSNPN and SVGIG (reference sequence). This CDR3 is CAWKDGRRTSGNTIYF. The CDR3 region has the DNA TGTGCCTGGAAAGACGGACGGAGGACCTCTGGAAACACCATATATTTT.

The CDR3 here is CASSQTQGAYGYTF. CDR3 bases: TGTGCCAGCAGCCAGACACAGGGCGCCTATGGCTACACCTTC. This chain uses TRBV6-5 with TRBJ1-2; D is perhaps TRBD1 (6 bases). The germline V and J ends were trimmed by 6 bases and 4 bases, with 15 bases remaining between them. Germline CDR1 is MNHEY and CDR2 is SVGAGI. This CDR3 has 14 residues.

This clone was counted only a few times. The V call is TRBV11-2, the J call TRBJ1-2, with D uncertain. This CDR3 is built from 12 residues. Trimming cost V 3 bases and J 6 bases, with 8 bases left between them. Germline V gene lookup returns CDR1 SGHAT and CDR2 FQNNGV. CDR3 sequence reads: CASSLGRDGYTF. CDR3 in DNA: TGTGCCAGCAGCTTGGGAAGGGATGGCTACACCTTC.

The rearrangement links TRBV19 to TRBJ2-1, with TRBD2 matching 13 bases. V lost 1 base, J lost 5 bases, and 8 bases stayed unmatched. This CDR3 contains 18 residues. Germline loops: CDR1 LNHDA, CDR2 SQIVND (reference sequence). DNA of the CDR3: TGTGCCAGTAGTATAGTTGGTGGACTAGCGGGGGCGAACAATGAGCAGTTCTTC. Protein: CASSIVGGLAGANNEQFF.

The rearrangement joins TRBV10-3 to TRBJ2-1, with D possibly matching TRBD1 (6 bases). The V end lost 7 bases, the J end lost 0 bases, and 10 bases lay between the germline ends. Germline CDR1 ENHRY, CDR2 SYGVKD. This CDR3 has 14 residues. The CDR3 nucleotides are TGTGCCATCAAAACAGGGAGCTCCTACAATGAGCAGTTCTTC. As protein: CAIKTGSSYNEQFF.

The genes are TRBV7-8 and TRBJ2-2, with D perhaps assigned TRBD1 or TRBD2 (6 bases each). Germline V CDR1 and CDR2: SGHVS, FQNEAQ. Trimming shortened V by 5 bases and J by 5 bases, and 12 bases separated the two germline ends. The CDR3 contains 14 residues. CDR3 bases: TGTGCCAGCAGCACGGGGGCGCCGACCGGGGAGCTGTTTTTT. It specifies CASSTGAPTGELFF.

The V and J genes are TRBV2 and TRBJ1-6; D may be TRBD1 (6 bases). Trimming removed 3 bases from V and 9 bases from J, with 15 bases in between. The CDR3 is made up of 15 amino acids. The V gene's germline CDR1 is SNHLY and CDR2 FYNNEI. CDR3 amino acids: CASSEWQGNSSPLHF. The DNA for the CDR3 is TGTGCCAGCAGTGAGTGGCAGGGGAATAGTTCACCCCTCCACTTT.

The CDR3 coding sequence is TGTGCCAGTAGTATGAAGGGGGGATACCGGGGCTACACCTTC. It is translated as CASSMKGGYRGYTF. This sequence joins TRBV19 and TRBJ1-2; perhaps TRBD1 as D (6 bases). This CDR3 spans 14 amino acids. Germline V gene lookup returns CDR1 LNHDA and CDR2 SQIVND (reference sequence). Trimming pared 3 bases from V and 8 bases from J, leaving 16 bases between.

The genes are TRBV7-6 and TRBJ2-1; 8 bases fit TRBD2. The CDR3 totals 19 residues. After removal of 1 base from V and 1 base from J, the junction contained 12 bases not matched to a gene. CDR1 SGHVS and CDR2 FNYEAQ come from the germline V gene. CDR3 residues: CASSLGYWSGSGSYNEQFF. CDR3 DNA sequence: TGTGCCAGCAGCTTAGGATATTGGAGCGGGAGTGGGTCCTACAATGAGCAGTTCTTC.

This chain connects TRBV18 to TRBJ2-1; D may match TRBD1 or TRBD2 (6 bases each). Germline CDR1 KGHSH, CDR2 LQKENI. Trimming removed 4 bases at V and 0 bases at J, with 19 bases between. The CDR3 consists of 18 residues. The CDR3 sequence: CASSRGQTSRSSYNEQFF. The CDR3 region has the DNA TGTGCCAGCTCACGCGGACAGACTAGTAGGAGCTCCTACAATGAGCAGTTCTTC.

The V and J genes are TRBV30 and TRBJ1-4; D not certain. The CDR3 covers 13 residues. V dropped 2 bases and J dropped 2 bases, with 6 bases sitting between them. Per germline, CDR1 GTSNPN and CDR2 SVGIG (reference sequence). The CDR3 DNA sequence: TGTGCCTGGAGTCGACTGACTAATGAAAAACTGTTTTTT. Translating gives CAWSRLTNEKLFF.

The gene calls are TRBV15 and TRBJ1-2; no definite D call. The CDR3 contains 13 residues. Per germline, CDR1 LNHNV and CDR2 YYDKDF (reference sequence). V was trimmed by 3 bases and J by 7 bases, leaving 12 bases between them. The DNA for the CDR3 is TGTGCCACCAGCAGGAGGGCGGACGGTGGCTACACCTTC. Translation: CATSRRADGGYTF.

In this sample, this clone turned up once. V is TRBV10-3 and J is TRBJ2-3; 14 bases agree with TRBD2. J was trimmed by 7 bases and V by 3 bases; bases with no gene match: 6. The CDR3 consists of 16 residues. Germline CDR1 and CDR2: ENHRY and SYGVKD. The CDR3 sequence is CAISDTGLAGENTQYF. The CDR3 DNA follows: TGTGCCATCAGTGATACGGGACTAGCGGGAGAGAATACGCAGTATTTT.

The CDR3 coding sequence is TGTGCCAGCAGCGGCGGGGTAGGAGGAAACACCATATATTTT. It is translated as CASSGGVGGNTIYF. The chain carries TRBV9 and TRBJ1-3; no definite D call. Germline values: CDR1 SGDLS, CDR2 YYNGEE. V shed 3 bases and J shed 4 bases, with 11 bases lying between them. CDR3 length: 14 amino acids.

The rearrangement joins TRBV6-1 to TRBJ2-4, with D tentatively TRBD2 (5 bases). Germline CDR1 is MNHNS and CDR2 is SASEGT. The CDR3 length is 16 residues. Trimming removed 0 bases from V and 6 bases from J, with 15 bases in between. This CDR3 is CASSEAWGDAANIQYF. In nucleotides, the CDR3 is TGTGCCAGCAGTGAAGCTTGGGGAGATGCGGCAAACATTCAGTACTTC.

The chain has TRBV28 and TRBJ2-1, with 10 bases matching TRBD1. Unmatched junction bases numbered 6, after V lost 2 bases and J lost 5 bases. Germline CDR1 MDHEN, CDR2 SYDVKM. This CDR3 comprises 16 residues. CDR3 in DNA: TGTGCCAGCAGTTTAGCCGGGACAGGGGAAAACAATGAGCAGTTCTTC. This translates into CASSLAGTGENNEQFF.

This chain joins TRBV10-1 and TRBJ2-7; D remains ambiguous. The CDR3 sequence is 12 residues long. Germline loops: CDR1 WNHNN, CDR2 SYGVQD (reference sequence). Trimming left V 3 bases short and J 10 bases short, with 13 bases between. For the CDR3, the DNA is TGCGCCAGCAGTGATGAGGTTCGGGTCCAGTACTTC. Translating it yields CASSDEVRVQYF.

The chain recombines TRBV6-6 with TRBJ1-6; D gene uncertain. The CDR3 spans 15 residues. Germline V gene lookup returns CDR1 MNHNY and CDR2 SVGAGI (reference sequence). V was cut by 0 bases and J by 7 bases, with 10 bases left in between. The CDR3 here is CASSYSLTANSPLHF. CDR3 DNA: TGTGCCAGCAGTTACTCACTCACAGCAAATTCACCCCTCCACTTT.

This clone was seen once. This chain uses TRBV5-1 with TRBJ2-7; D may match TRBD1 or TRBD2 (5 bases each). Germline V gene sequence: CDR1 SGHRS, CDR2 YFSETQ. CDR3 length equals 18 residues. Deletions cut 0 bases from V and 3 bases from J, with 22 bases between. The CDR3, as DNA: TGCGCCAGCAGCTTGGCCGATCTAGGGGAGCTTCAGGTCTACGAGCAGTACTTC. Translated: CASSLADLGELQVYEQYF. Full variable domain (remainder filled in from reference TRBV5-1 and TRBJ2-7): KAGVTQTPRYLIKTRGQQVTLSCSPISGHRSVSWYQQTPGQGLQFLFEYFSETQRNKGNFPGRFSGRQFSNSRSEMNVSTLELGDSALYLCASSLADLGELQVYEQYFGPGTRLTVT.

The chain couples TRBV28 to TRBJ2-7; 11 bases are shared with TRBD1. The CDR3 has 14 amino acids. With 7 bases clipped from V and 3 bases from J, the junction kept 5 bases outside the gene matches. Per germline, CDR1 MDHEN and CDR2 SYDVKM. The CDR3 spells CASIGQGASYEQYF. The CDR3 bases are TGTGCCAGCATCGGACAGGGGGCTAGCTACGAGCAGTACTTC.

This chain links TRBV6-5 with TRBJ1-6; D gene uncertain. V lost 5 bases and J lost 10, with 15 bases in between. This CDR3 has 14 residues. From germline, CDR1 is MNHEY and CDR2 SVGAGI. The CDR3 region is CASSTIGDSSPLHF. The CDR3 nucleotides are TGTGCCAGCAGTACGATCGGGGATTCCTCACCCCTCCACTTT.

The chain has TRBV5-1 and TRBJ2-5, with a possible D match to TRBD1 (6 bases). This CDR3 comprises 15 residues. CDR1 is SGHRS, CDR2 YFSETQ, per germline. Deletions cut 4 bases from V and 5 bases from J, with 18 bases between. This chain's CDR3 is CASSPMDSRSETQYF. For the CDR3, the DNA is TGCGCCAGCAGCCCCATGGACAGCCGAAGTGAGACCCAGTACTTC. Together with reference TRBV5-1 and TRBJ2-5, the CDR3 gives the full variable domain: KAGVTQTPRYLIKTRGQQVTLSCSPISGHRSVSWYQQTPGQGLQFLFEYFSETQRNKGNFPGRFSGRQFSNSRSEMNVSTLELGDSALYLCASSPMDSRSETQYFGPGTRLLVL.

This sequence joins TRBV7-2 and TRBJ2-3, with D perhaps TRBD2 (6 bases). The CDR3 loop spans 15 amino acids. V lost 5 bases to trimming and J lost 8 bases, with 20 bases between them. Germline CDR1 is SGHTA and CDR2 is FQGNSA. The CDR3 DNA sequence: TGTGCCAGCAGCCCCGCCTTGCGGGGCAGCGGTACGCAGTATTTT. Translated: CASSPALRGSGTQYF. Full variable domain (missing parts from reference TRBV7-2 and TRBJ2-3): GAGVSQSPSNKVTEKGKDVELRCDPISGHTALYWYRQSLGQGLEFLIYFQGNSAPDKSGLPSDRFSAERTGGSVSTLTIQRTQQEDSAVYLCASSPALRGSGTQYFGPGTRLTVL.